The following is a T cell receptor (beta chain) sequence with its context. Its target is unknown. The sample originates from a study of response to subunit inactivated influenza vaccine. Study conclusions and caveats: Authors suggested seasonal influenza vaccinations each recruit few new T cells.

MiXCR, applied by TCRdb to the RT-PCR reads, yields one record per CDR3 protein. Found here are roughly 790,000 distinct CDR3 sequences, less than 25% of them singletons; the top ten hold 10%. Losses at the gene ends were 0 bases for V and 6 bases for J; bases not matched to a gene: 3. Germline V gene sequence: CDR1 SGHRS, CDR2 YFSETQ. The CDR3 consists of 14 residues. The source was PBMCs from blood, collected 5 days after vaccination. The sequence came from a man aged 50 to 60 who received an inactivated influenza vaccine. This sequence joins TRBV5-1 and TRBJ2-1; 7 nucleotides align to TRBD1. CDR3 nucleotide sequence: TGCGCCAGCAGCTTGGGACAGGGCTTCAATGAGCAGTTCTTC. Translated, it gives CASSLGQGFNEQFF.